The 25 T cell receptor beta chains below all came from one sample that was sequenced in a study of glioma-infiltrating T cells. Using RNA template, CDR3s of TCR alpha and beta were amplified with iRepertoire arm-PCR. TCRdb redid the calling of the multiplex PCR reads with MiXCR, one entry per CDR3 protein. The data show about 180,000 distinct CDR3 sequences, around 45% seen once. Sequencing used glioma tissue, nonneoplastic brain tissue, or PBMCs (not recorded which). The source is a human donor with low-grade glioma or glioblastoma, undergoing nonglioma brain surgery, or in good health (not recorded which).

This clonotype was seen only a few times. Here the CDR3 reads CASSPTGDQGSPLHF. The CDR3 nucleotides are TGTGCCAGCTCTCCGACAGGGGACCAAGGCTCACCCCTCCACTTT. The gene calls are TRBV18 and TRBJ1-6, with TRBD1 matching over 8 bases. Germline V gene data show CDR1 as KGHSH and CDR2 as LQKENI. There are 15 residues in the CDR3. With V trimmed by 6 bases and J by 10 bases, 11 bases remained unmatched. The complete variable domain, with remaining parts taken from reference TRBV18 and TRBJ1-6, reads NAGVMQNPRHLVRRRGQEARLRCSPMKGHSHVYWYRQLPEEGLKFMVYLQKENIIDESGMPKERFSAEFPKEGPSILRIQQVVRGDSAAYFCASSPTGDQGSPLHFGNGTRLTVT.

Of note for this clonotype: A much larger clone lies a single base off, so this may be a read error. This sequence joins TRBV28 and TRBJ2-1; maybe TRBD2 (6 bases). In germline, CDR1 is MDHEN, CDR2 SYDVKM. CDR3 length equals 13 residues. With 9 bases removed from V and 10 bases from J, the gap between germline ends came to 19 bases. The chain's CDR3 is CARRGRRGEEQFF. DNA of the CDR3: TGTGCCAGACGAGGACGGCGGGGAGAAGAGCAGTTCTTC. The variable domain in full, completed from reference TRBV28 and TRBJ2-1, reads DVKVTQSSRYLVKRTGEKVFLECVQDMDHENMFWYRQDPGLGLRLIYFSYDVKMKEKGDIPEGYSVSREKKERFSLILESASTNQTSMYLCARRGRRGEEQFFGPGTRLTVL.

Concerning this clonotype itself: A read error is possible here, since a much larger clone lies one base away. The V call is TRBV28, the J call TRBJ1-3; tentatively, D is TRBD1 (6 bases). V was pared by 11 bases and J by 4 bases, with 24 bases between. Germline assignment: CDR1 MDHEN and CDR2 SYDVKM. CDR3 size: 16 residues. This CDR3 is CACNGGAGARGNTIYF. Here the CDR3 DNA reads TGTGCCTGCAACGGGGGGGCAGGGGCCCGGGGAAACACCATATATTTT.

This clonotype has ten or more counts. This chain links TRBV15 with TRBJ2-5; 7 bases match TRBD1. Germline V gene sequence: CDR1 LNHNV, CDR2 YYDKDF (reference sequence). CDR3 length: 15 residues. V shed 4 bases, J shed 4 bases, and the junction held 9 bases outside the gene matches. This CDR3 reads CATSIEGGMGETQYF. CDR3 sequence (DNA): TGTGCCACCAGCATAGAAGGGGGCATGGGAGAGACCCAGTACTTC.

A note on this clonotype: A read error is possible here, since a much larger clone lies one base away. The gene calls are TRBV28 and TRBJ1-1, with 7 bases lining up with TRBD1. From germline, CDR1 is MDHEN and CDR2 SYDVKM. This CDR3 comprises 16 residues. Losses at the gene ends were 1 base for V and 4 bases for J; bases not matched to a gene: 9. This CDR3 is CASSLSTGTVGTEAFF. The CDR3, as DNA: TGTGCCAGCAGTTTATCCACCGGGACAGTGGGCACTGAAGCTTTCTTT.

This clonotype was seen only a few times. The CDR3, as DNA: TGTGCCAGCAACATCAAGGGACAGGGCTTCGACACTGAAGCTTTCTTT. Amino acids: CASNIKGQGFDTEAFF. This chain joins TRBV5-4 and TRBJ1-1, with TRBD1 identical over 9 bases. CDR1 is SGHNT and CDR2 is YYREEE in the germline V gene (reference sequence). This CDR3 is 16 amino acids long. The V segment lost 6 bases and the J segment 3 bases; nucleotides outside the gene matches: 12.

Note on this clonotype: Since a much larger clone is just one base distant, this may be a read error. The chain carries TRBV4-1 and TRBJ2-1, with 8 bases fitting TRBD2. The CDR3 is 14 amino acids. Unmatched junction bases numbered 14, after V lost 5 bases and J lost 14 bases. CDR1 is MGHRA, CDR2 YSYEKL, per germline. The CDR3 DNA reads TGCGCCAGCAGCTTGTACGGGAGGGCCTCTTCGAAGTTCTTC. Translating gives CASSLYGRASSKFF.

Note on this clonotype: This may stem from a read error, because a much larger clone lies one nucleotide away. The chain uses TRBV16 and TRBJ2-1, with D perhaps matching TRBD2 (7 bases). CDR1 KGHSY and CDR2 FQNENV come from the germline V gene. Trimming took 6 bases from V and 7 from J, leaving 25 bases between them. There are 17 residues in the CDR3. Here the CDR3 reads CASRPTILGGLRNEQFF. The CDR3 region has the DNA TGTGCCAGCAGACCTACGATCTTGGGGGGGCTAAGGAATGAGCAGTTCTTC.

Notes on this clonotype: One end of the junction fails to match germline, which may point to a read error. This rearrangement joins TRBV3-1 to TRBJ2-5; the D gene is possibly TRBD1 (6 bases). The CDR3 extends over 15 amino acids. Germline CDR1 is LGHDT and CDR2 is YNNKEL (reference sequence). CDR3 in amino acids: CASRQDTRGGETQYF. The CDR3 nucleotides read TGTGCCAGCCGCCAAGATACGAGAGGGGGAGAGACCCAGTACTTC.

As for this clonotype: One base away lies a much larger clone, so this may be a sequencing read error. This rearrangement joins TRBV27 to TRBJ2-7, with 7 bases fitting TRBD2. The germline CDR1 and CDR2 sequences are MNHEY and SMNVEV (reference sequence). V shed 5 bases, J shed 7 bases, and the junction held 14 bases outside the gene matches. The CDR3 is 15 amino acids. CDR3 bases: TGTGCCAGCAGTCGACAACCGACTAGCTTCAATGAGCAGTACTTC. As protein: CASSRQPTSFNEQYF.

As to this clonotype: A much larger clone lies one base from this, so it may be a read error. The chain combines TRBV6-1 with TRBJ2-2, with no clear D. The CDR3 sequence is 15 residues long. Trimming removed 3 bases from V and 2 bases from J, with 10 bases in between. The germline gives CDR1 MNHNS, CDR2 SASEGT. The CDR3 DNA sequence: TGTGCCAGCAGTGAGAGACACTTTAACACCGGGGAGCTGTTTTTT. Its translation is CASSERHFNTGELFF.

As to this clonotype: A much larger clone lies one base from this, so it may be a read error. The chain employs TRBV20-1 and TRBJ1-2; TRBD1 matches 10 bases. V shed 6 bases and J 2 bases; nucleotides not matched to a gene: 6. CDR1 is DFQATT and CDR2 is SNEGSKA in the germline V gene (reference sequence). The CDR3 runs to 14 residues. The CDR3 bases are TGCAGTGCACCTGGACAGGGGGAGAACTATGGCTACACCTTC. Encoded protein: CSAPGQGENYGYTF.

This clonotype was detected only once. A read error may be the cause here, since a much bigger clone is one base away. The conserved final phenylalanine or tryptophan is absent from the CDR3, which likely points to a read error. The chain couples TRBV15 to TRBJ2-1; 11 bases fit TRBD2. Germline CDR1 reads LNHNV; CDR2 reads YYDKDF (reference sequence). Trimming removed 5 bases from V and 10 bases from J; junction bases left unmatched: 10. This CDR3 is built from 15 residues. CDR3 DNA: TGTGCCACCAGCGAACTAGCGGGAGCTTCACGGGAGCAGTTCTTA. Protein: CATSELAGASREQFL.

The V call is TRBV30, the J call TRBJ2-7; possibly TRBD1 for D (6 bases). The CDR3 sequence is 13 residues long. The V end lost 0 bases, the J end lost 3 bases, and 9 bases lay between the germline ends. Germline V gene lookup returns CDR1 GTSNPN and CDR2 SVGIG (reference sequence). CDR3 coding DNA: TGTGCCTGGAGTGTACAGGGCTACTACGAGCAGTACTTC. Translated, it gives CAWSVQGYYEQYF.

The rearrangement links TRBV19 to TRBJ2-7; 9 bases are a match to TRBD2. CDR1 and CDR2 (germline): LNHDA, SQIVND (reference sequence). The CDR3 spans 17 residues. V lost 0 bases to trimming and J lost 5 bases; unmatched junction nucleotides: 11. The CDR3 region is CASSIEGSGRSTNEQYF. CDR3 DNA: TGTGCCAGTAGTATAGAGGGGAGCGGGAGGTCAACCAACGAGCAGTACTTC.

This rearrangement joins TRBV2 to TRBJ1-5; D not certain. The CDR3 is made up of 13 amino acids. Trimming took 3 bases from V and 4 from J, leaving 7 bases between them. The germline gives CDR1 SNHLY, CDR2 FYNNEI. DNA for the CDR3: TGTGCCAGCAGTGATAGAAGAAATCAGCCCCAGCATTTT. Its protein is CASSDRRNQPQHF. Complete variable domain (other parts from reference TRBV2 and TRBJ1-5): EPEVTQTPSHQVTQMGQEVILRCVPISNHLYFYWYRQILGQKVEFLVSFYNNEISEKSEIFDDQFSVERPDGSNFTLKIRSTKLEDSAMYFCASSDRRNQPQHFGDGTRLSIL.

There are many counts of this clonotype. This chain uses TRBV6-2 or TRBV6-3 with TRBJ2-7; no firm D call. Germline values: CDR1 MNHEY, CDR2 SVGEGT. V lost 1 base to trimming and J lost 2 bases, with 9 bases between them. The CDR3 is made up of 14 amino acids. In DNA form, the CDR3 reads TGTGCCAGCAGTTACTTTCCAGTCCCCTACGAGCAGTACTTC. Translated: CASSYFPVPYEQYF.

This clonotype has a count of ten or more. The V and J genes are TRBV20-1 and TRBJ2-1; possibly TRBD1 for D (6 bases). Germline CDR1 DFQATT, CDR2 SNEGSKA (reference sequence). The V gene lost 5 bases and the J gene lost 7 bases, with 12 bases spanning the gap. The CDR3 runs 12 residues. The CDR3 here is CSAFGTRNEQFF. The CDR3 DNA is TGCAGTGCTTTCGGGACACGGAATGAGCAGTTCTTC.

This clonotype was counted only a few times. This rearrangement joins TRBV29-1 to TRBJ2-5; TRBD2 aligns across 8 bases. With 4 bases clipped from V and 7 bases from J, the junction kept 8 bases outside the gene matches. CDR3 length equals 13 residues. CDR1 and CDR2 from the germline V gene are SQVTM and ANQGSEA. CDR3 DNA: TGCAGCGTTGTTTTTGCGGGAGGAGGGACCCAGTACTTC. This codes for CSVVFAGGGTQYF. Full variable domain (missing parts from reference TRBV29-1 and TRBJ2-5): SAVISQKPSRDICQRGTSLTIQCQVDSQVTMMFWYRQQPGQSLTLIATANQGSEATYESGFVIDKFPISRPNLTFSTLTVSNMSPEDSSIYLCSVVFAGGGTQYFGPGTRLLVL.

This clonotype was observed a handful of times. This may be a read error: a much more frequent sequence differs by one nucleotide. This chain connects TRBV20-1 to TRBJ2-7; unclear D gene. Germline V gene lookup returns CDR1 DFQATT and CDR2 SNEGSKA (reference sequence). V gave up 1 base and J gave up 5 bases, with 12 bases separating them. This CDR3 contains 13 residues. The CDR3 here is CSARVERLNEQYF. DNA of the CDR3: TGCAGTGCTAGAGTGGAAAGGCTTAACGAGCAGTACTTC.

This clonotype showed up just once. This may be a read error: a much more frequent sequence differs by one nucleotide. The rearrangement uses TRBV2 and TRBJ1-5; D is perhaps TRBD1 (5 bases). There are 14 residues in the CDR3. From germline, CDR1 is SNHLY and CDR2 FYNNEI. CDR3 residues: CASSSTGRNQTQHF. The CDR3 nucleotides read TGTGCCAGCAGCTCAACAGGCCGCAATCAGACCCAGCATTTT. The complete variable domain, with remaining parts taken from reference TRBV2 and TRBJ1-5, reads EPEVTQTPSHQVTQMGQEVILRCVPISNHLYFYWYRQILGQKVEFLVSFYNNEISEKSEIFDDQFSVERPDGSNFTLKIRSTKLEDSAMYFCASSSTGRNQTQHFGDGTRLSIL.

This clonotype was found many times. The chain employs TRBV18 and TRBJ1-1; no reliable D call. CDR3 length: 15 amino acids. V shed 3 bases and J shed 1 base, with 12 bases lying between them. Germline lookup yields CDR1 KGHSH and CDR2 LQKENI. The CDR3 reads CASSPLPRGNTEAFF. The DNA of the CDR3 is TGTGCCAGCTCACCTCTGCCTAGAGGGAACACTGAAGCTTTCTTT.

As to this clonotype: Being one base from a much bigger clone, this may be a read error. The chain employs TRBV15 and TRBJ2-5; D is uncertain. The germline gives CDR1 LNHNV, CDR2 YYDKDF (reference sequence). The CDR3 sequence is 15 residues long. Trimming took 9 bases from V and 1 from J, leaving 18 bases between them. CDR3 region: CATSRWPPFQETQYF. The CDR3 DNA sequence: TGTGCCACTTCTAGGTGGCCCCCTTTCCAAGAGACCCAGTACTTC. The full variable domain, with the rest looked up from reference TRBV15 and TRBJ2-5, is DAMVIQNPRYQVTQFGKPVTLSCSQTLNHNVMYWYQQKSSQAPKLLFHYYDKDFNNEADTPDNFQSRRPNTSFCFLDIRSPGLGDTAMYLCATSRWPPFQETQYFGPGTRLLVL.

The sample holds many counts of this clonotype. This chain joins TRBV6-1 and TRBJ2-3; D unresolved. Germline V lookup: CDR1 MNHNS, CDR2 SASEGT. This CDR3 has 12 residues. Trimming cost V 5 bases and J 3 bases, with 6 bases left between them. CDR3 in amino acids: CASSRQTDTQYF. The CDR3 DNA reads as TGTGCCAGCAGTCGCCAAACAGATACGCAGTATTTT.

Points on this clonotype: This may be a read error: a much more frequent sequence differs by one nucleotide. V usage is TRBV2 and J usage is TRBJ1-3; D ambiguous. The CDR3 is 13 amino acids. Germline loops: CDR1 SNHLY, CDR2 FYNNEI. The CDR3 reads CASSEGQRNSIYF. CDR3 in DNA: TGTGCCAGCAGTGAAGGGCAGAGAAACAGCATATATTTT.